Presented here are 6 T cell receptor beta chains from one specimen sequenced in a study of T-cell reconstitution after alpha-beta-depleted transplantation in children. Using unique molecular identifiers, the investigators prepared the TCRbeta library. MiXCR, run by TCRdb on the PCR reads, gives a single entry per CDR3 protein. The profile shows some 250,000 distinct CDR3 sequences, more than 10% of them singletons. Here the sequenced sample was PBMCs from the stem cell graft donor, taken from the stem cell graft. The receptors stem from a human donor who donated a stem cell graft to a child with acute lymphoblastic leukemia.

This clonotype was detected a few times. This chain connects TRBV27 to TRBJ2-1; D gene ambiguous. The CDR3 length is 17 residues. V lost 6 bases and J lost 0, with 18 bases in between. Looked up from germline, CDR1 is MNHEY and CDR2 is SMNVEV (reference sequence). For the CDR3, the DNA is TGTGCCAGCAGCGAACAAACCGCAGCCCTCTCCTACAATGAGCAGTTCTTC. Protein: CASSEQTAALSYNEQFF.

This clonotype was detected many times. The chain links TRBV5-5 to TRBJ2-3; perhaps TRBD1 as D (5 bases). V lost 5 bases to trimming and J lost 5 bases, with 9 bases between them. Germline CDR1 SGHKS, CDR2 YYEKEE (reference sequence). This CDR3 is built from 12 residues. The CDR3 loop reads CASSYTGDTQYF. The CDR3 nucleotides are TGTGCCAGCAGTTACACAGGAGATACGCAGTATTTT. Looking up the rest from reference TRBV5-5 and TRBJ2-3 gives the full variable domain: DAGVTQSPTHLIKTRGQQVTLRCSPISGHKSVSWYQQVLGQGPQFIFQYYEKEERGRGNFPDRFSARQFPNYSSELNVNALLLGDSALYLCASSYTGDTQYFGPGTRLTVL.

This clonotype was recorded at least ten times. The chain uses TRBV5-5 and TRBJ2-3, with D unclear. CDR1 is SGHKS and CDR2 is YYEKEE in the germline V gene (reference sequence). Trimming took off 1 base at V and 4 bases at J, with 10 bases between the two ends. The CDR3 runs to 14 residues. This CDR3 reads CASSLYSGPDTQYF. The CDR3 nucleotides are TGTGCCAGCAGCTTGTATTCGGGCCCAGATACGCAGTATTTT.

This clonotype was recorded many times. The V gene is TRBV5-5, the J gene TRBJ1-1; 11 nucleotides agree with TRBD1. The V and J ends lost 4 bases and 0 bases, in that order; junction bases with no gene match: 5. Germline V gene lookup returns CDR1 SGHKS and CDR2 YYEKEE (reference sequence). CDR3 size: 16 residues. The CDR3 sequence is CASSPGTGGMNTEAFF. Here the CDR3 DNA reads TGTGCCAGCAGCCCTGGGACAGGGGGGATGAACACTGAAGCTTTCTTT.

This clonotype occurred many times. This chain uses TRBV7-2 with TRBJ2-2, with D tentatively TRBD2 (7 bases). Looked up from germline, CDR1 is SGHTA and CDR2 is FQGNSA. V gave up 7 bases and J gave up 2 bases, with 20 bases separating them. The CDR3 has 17 residues. In DNA form, the CDR3 reads TGTGCCAGCAACTCCCAGGGAGGGGGTCGAAACACCGGGGAGCTGTTTTTT. Translation gives CASNSQGGGRNTGELFF. Supplemented by reference TRBV7-2 and TRBJ2-2, the full variable domain reads GAGVSQSPSNKVTEKGKDVELRCDPISGHTALYWYRQSLGQGLEFLIYFQGNSAPDKSGLPSDRFSAERTGGSVSTLTIQRTQQEDSAVYLCASNSQGGGRNTGELFFGEGSRLTVL.

This clonotype came up many times. The CDR3 loop is CATRTAHEQYF. The CDR3 DNA sequence: TGTGCCACACGTACAGCCCACGAGCAGTACTTC. This chain links TRBV10-3 with TRBJ2-7; D unclear. Germline CDR1 reads ENHRY; CDR2 reads SYGVKD. There are 11 residues in the CDR3. V lost 10 bases and J lost 5, with 12 bases in between.